This T cell receptor (beta chain) was retrieved from a study of naive and memory T cell subsets. Whole-study findings and limits: Potentially, T cell activation and differentiation skew this RNA-based measurement.

This clonotype was found a few times. Its antigen is not known. The V gene's germline CDR1 is SEHNR and CDR2 FQNEAQ (reference sequence). V gave up 1 base and J gave up 6 bases, with 12 bases separating them. CDR3 size: 14 residues. Amplification of ligated cDNA took four PCR rounds with SP2 and nested alpha and beta constant primers. For blood and skin samples, reverse transcription used TCR alpha and beta constant primers. TCRdb called the 5' RACE reads again in MiXCR, with one record for every CDR3 protein. There are roughly 62,000 distinct CDR3 sequences in the sample; around 7.7% occur only once, and around 9.6% lies in the top ten. The library had UMIs added by 3' ligation of an oligonucleotide to TCR cDNA. RNA was extracted from over 2 ml of whole blood of healthy adults. Unsorted total RNA, roughly 1 to 1,100 ng, was DNase treated before reverse transcription.

This TCR derives from a male donor in good health. This chain joins TRBV7-9 and TRBJ1-2; D unclear. The CDR3 nucleotides read TGTGCCAGCAGCTTAGAAGCTTTTCGCGATGGCTACACCTTC. Its translation: CASSLEAFRDGYTF.